The 10 T cell receptor beta chains below all came from one sample that was sequenced in a study of blood T cells in healthy people across ages. A J-beta primer mix and a sample-barcoded 5' primer were used in a second PCR of about 6 to 12 cycles. A single record per CDR3 protein comes from TCRdb applying MiXCR to the 5' RACE reads. This table holds about 1.8 million distinct CDR3 sequences, 49% found once. The source material was blood. The origin of the receptors is a woman in her 40s in good health.

Many counts were recorded for this clonotype. V gene TRBV20-1 combines with J gene TRBJ2-7; 9 bases agree with TRBD2. The length of the CDR3 is 14 residues. V lost 0 bases and J lost 3; bases outside the gene matches: 3. Germline lookup yields CDR1 DFQATT and CDR2 SNEGSKA (reference sequence). The CDR3, as DNA: TGCAGTGCTAGAGAAGCGGGGGGAATCTACGAGCAGTACTTC. It is translated as CSAREAGGIYEQYF.

The chain combines TRBV12-3 or TRBV12-4 with TRBJ2-5; TRBD1 matches at 8 bases. This CDR3 spans 17 amino acids. Trimming took 4 bases from V and 5 from J; bases not matched to a gene: 15. The CDR3 loop reads CASSSPLGQGVGETQYF. The CDR3 coding sequence is TGTGCCAGCAGTTCGCCCCTCGGACAGGGAGTAGGGGAGACCCAGTACTTC.

This chain links TRBV20-1 with TRBJ2-1; TRBD2 matches at 10 bases. CDR3 length: 15 amino acids. Germline values: CDR1 DFQATT, CDR2 SNEGSKA (reference sequence). The V gene end was trimmed by 1 base and the J gene end by 8 bases; junction bases not matched to a gene: 8. The CDR3 spells CSARVSGGAAYEQFF. CDR3 coding DNA: TGCAGTGCTAGAGTGAGCGGGGGGGCCGCGTATGAGCAGTTCTTC.

This clonotype has only a few counts. The V and J genes are TRBV20-1 and TRBJ2-5, with 8 nucleotides matching TRBD1. The CDR3 is made up of 14 amino acids. Germline CDR1 DFQATT, CDR2 SNEGSKA (reference sequence). V lost 3 bases, J lost 6 bases, and 9 bases stayed unmatched. CDR3 in DNA: TGCAGTGCTAGGTCGCAGGGGGCAGGGAAGACCCAGTACTTC. Encoded protein: CSARSQGAGKTQYF.

The genes are TRBV3-1 and TRBJ2-7; D remains unclear. The tail of the sequence fits TRBJ2-5 better, so the J call may be wrong. Germline assignment: CDR1 LGHDT and CDR2 YNNKEL (reference sequence). The length of the CDR3 is 14 residues. The CDR3 nucleotides read TGTGCCAGCAGCCACCAACGAGGAGACGAGACCCAGTACTTC. Translating gives CASSHQRGDETQYF.

The chain recombines TRBV6-6 with TRBJ1-5, with 8 bases matching TRBD1. With 6 bases clipped from V and 0 bases from J, the junction kept 7 bases outside the gene matches. This CDR3 is built from 16 residues. CDR1 is MNHNY and CDR2 is SVGAGI in the germline V gene (reference sequence). DNA of the CDR3: TGTGCCAGCAGACGAGAGGGACAGGATAGCAATCAGCCCCAGCATTTT. Amino acid sequence: CASRREGQDSNQPQHF.

The rearrangement joins TRBV28 to TRBJ1-4, with 7 bases that match TRBD1. CDR1 and CDR2 from the germline V gene are MDHEN and SYDVKM. The CDR3 is 16 residues long. V shed 3 bases and J 4 bases; nucleotides not matched to a gene: 8. CDR3 loop: CASSFVQGKGNEKLFF. The CDR3 DNA reads as TGTGCCAGCAGTTTCGTACAGGGGAAGGGTAATGAAAAACTGTTTTTT.

V gene TRBV9 combines with J gene TRBJ2-2; 8 nucleotides line up with TRBD1. V lost 0 bases, J lost 3 bases, and 4 bases stayed unmatched. The germline CDR1 and CDR2 sequences are SGDLS and YYNGEE. The CDR3 loop spans 16 amino acids. This CDR3 is CASSVVTGGHTGELFF. For the CDR3, the DNA is TGTGCCAGCAGCGTAGTCACAGGGGGGCACACCGGGGAGCTGTTTTTT.

A few counts support this clonotype. The V call is TRBV20-1, the J call TRBJ2-3; D call uncertain. The V end lost 4 bases, the J end lost 2 bases, and 13 bases lay between the germline ends. The CDR3 has 14 amino acids. Germline values: CDR1 DFQATT, CDR2 SNEGSKA (reference sequence). CDR3 in amino acids: CSATQTGYTDTQYF. CDR3 nucleotide sequence: TGCAGTGCTACCCAGACTGGATACACAGATACGCAGTATTTT.

Concerning this clonotype: This may be a read error, as it is one base from a much larger clone. V is TRBV12-3 or TRBV12-4 and J is TRBJ2-3, with a possible D match to TRBD2 (6 bases). This CDR3 spans 15 amino acids. CDR3 amino acids: CASSHSSVGSDAQYF. CDR3 DNA sequence: TGTGCCAGCAGTCACTCTAGCGTCGGATCAGATGCGCAGTATTTT.